The sequence of this T cell receptor (beta chain) was determined in a study of CD8 T cells in ankylosing spondylitis. Findings and caveats of the study: Clones tied to disease were said to be significantly enriched in matched ankylosing spondylitis synovial fluid.

TCRdb re-called the 5' RACE reads with MiXCR, one entry per CDR3 protein. The sample lists about 240,000 distinct CDR3 sequences, approximately 11% seen once, with roughly 6.8% in the top ten. CDR1 is MNHEY and CDR2 is SVGAGI in the germline V gene. The ends were cut back, 0 bases at V and 5 bases at J, with 10 bases in the middle. This CDR3 has 14 amino acids. This clonotype showed up many times. Antigen: not known. This TCR was sampled from a male donor with ankylosing spondylitis or in good health (not recorded which). The V gene is TRBV6-5, the J gene TRBJ2-5, with D perhaps TRBD2 (5 bases). The sequenced material came from blood, either unsorted or a sorted T cell fraction (not recorded which). Here the CDR3 reads CASSYSRVTETQYF. CDR3 DNA sequence: TGTGCCAGCAGTTACTCGAGGGTCACGGAGACCCAGTACTTC.